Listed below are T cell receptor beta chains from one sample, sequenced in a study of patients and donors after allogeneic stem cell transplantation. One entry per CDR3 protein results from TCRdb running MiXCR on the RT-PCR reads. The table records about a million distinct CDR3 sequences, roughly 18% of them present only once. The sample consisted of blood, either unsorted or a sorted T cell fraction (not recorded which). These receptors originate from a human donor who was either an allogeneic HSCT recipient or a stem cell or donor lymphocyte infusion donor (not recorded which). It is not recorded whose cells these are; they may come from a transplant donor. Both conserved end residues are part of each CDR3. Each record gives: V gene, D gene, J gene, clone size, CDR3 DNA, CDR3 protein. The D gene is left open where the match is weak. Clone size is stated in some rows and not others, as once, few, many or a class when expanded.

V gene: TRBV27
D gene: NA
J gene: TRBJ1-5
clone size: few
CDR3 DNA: TGTGCCAGCATTTCGGTTCAGCCCCAGCATTTT
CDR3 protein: CASISVQPQHF

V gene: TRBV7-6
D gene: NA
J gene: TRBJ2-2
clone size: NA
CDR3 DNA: TGTGCCAGCAGCTTCTACGGGACCCCTTTGTCCGGGGAGCTGTTTTTT
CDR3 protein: CASSFYGTPLSGELFF

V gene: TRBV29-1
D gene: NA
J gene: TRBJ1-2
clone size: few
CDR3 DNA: TGCAGCGTTGACCGGGGGACCGAAACGGGCGGGGGCTACACCTTC
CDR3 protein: CSVDRGTETGGGYTF

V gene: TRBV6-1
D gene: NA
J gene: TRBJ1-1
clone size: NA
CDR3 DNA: TGTGCCACCAGGGATTTAGTGAACACTGAAGCTTTCTTT
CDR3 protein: CATRDLVNTEAFF

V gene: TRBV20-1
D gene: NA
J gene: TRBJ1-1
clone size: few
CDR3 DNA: TGCAGTGCTAGAGCCCGGGACGGAGCTTTCTTT
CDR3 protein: CSARARDGAFF

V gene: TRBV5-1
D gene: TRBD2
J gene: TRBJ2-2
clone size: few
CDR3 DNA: TGCGCCAGCAGGCAACTAGCGGGAGCCGGGGAGCTGTTTTTT
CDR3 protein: CASRQLAGAGELFF

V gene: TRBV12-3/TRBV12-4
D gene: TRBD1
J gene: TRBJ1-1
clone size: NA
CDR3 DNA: TGTGCCAGCAGCCTTGGACAGGGGAGGGGCAACACTGAAGCTTTCTTT
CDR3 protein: CASSLGQGRGNTEAFF

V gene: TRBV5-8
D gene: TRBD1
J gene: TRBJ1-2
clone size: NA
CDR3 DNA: TGTGCCAGCAACCTACAGGGGCCGCGCGGGGGCTACACCTTC
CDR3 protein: CASNLQGPRGGYTF

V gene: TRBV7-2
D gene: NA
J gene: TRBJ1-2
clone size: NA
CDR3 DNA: TGTGCCAGCAGCTTAGGGAGTCGGGGGATGGGTGGCTACACCTTC
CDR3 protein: CASSLGSRGMGGYTF

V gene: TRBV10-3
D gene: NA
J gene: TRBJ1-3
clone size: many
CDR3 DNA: TGTGCCATCAGTGAGTCGAACGGGGGGACTGGAAACACCATATATTTT
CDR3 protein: CAISESNGGTGNTIYF

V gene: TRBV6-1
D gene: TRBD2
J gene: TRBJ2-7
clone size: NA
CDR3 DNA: TGTGCCAGCACCGGGGGTCCCGGGACTAGCGGGAGTCCCTCCTACGAGCAGTACTTC
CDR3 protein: CASTGGPGTSGSPSYEQYF

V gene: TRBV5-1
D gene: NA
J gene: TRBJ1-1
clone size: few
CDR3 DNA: TGCGCCAGCAGCCCTAGGGAGGGTATTATGAACACTGAAGCTTTCTTT
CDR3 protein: CASSPREGIMNTEAFF

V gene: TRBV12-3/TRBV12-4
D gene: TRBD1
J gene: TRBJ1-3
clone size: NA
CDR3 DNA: TGTGCCAGCAGTCAAGACAGGGTAGTGGGAAACACCATATATTTT
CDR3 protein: CASSQDRVVGNTIYF

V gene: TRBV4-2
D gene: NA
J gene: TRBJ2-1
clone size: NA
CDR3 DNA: TGTGCCAGCAGCCAAGATTTGCCCAGAGACAATGAGCAGTTCTTC
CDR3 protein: CASSQDLPRDNEQFF

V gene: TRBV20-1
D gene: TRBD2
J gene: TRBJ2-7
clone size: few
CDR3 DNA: TGCAGTGCTGGACTAGCGGGAGGGATTTACGAGCAGTACTTC
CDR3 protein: CSAGLAGGIYEQYF

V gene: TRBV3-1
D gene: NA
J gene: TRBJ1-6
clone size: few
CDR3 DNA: TGTGCCAGCAGCCCCCGGCAGTTCCTAGATTATAATTCACCCCTCCACTTT
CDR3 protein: CASSPRQFLDYNSPLHF

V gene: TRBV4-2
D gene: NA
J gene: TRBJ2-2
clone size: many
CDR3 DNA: TGTGCCAGCAGCCTACCCGACGGGTTAACCGGGGAGCTGTTTTTT
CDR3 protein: CASSLPDGLTGELFF

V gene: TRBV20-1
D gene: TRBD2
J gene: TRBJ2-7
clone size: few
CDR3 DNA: TGCAGTGCTAAAGCGGGGGCAGGAAACTACGAGCAGTACTTC
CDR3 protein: CSAKAGAGNYEQYF

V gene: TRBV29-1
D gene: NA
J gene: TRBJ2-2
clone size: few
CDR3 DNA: TGCAGCGTTGCTTCTAGCGAGAACACCGGGGAGCTGTTTTTT
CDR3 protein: CSVASSENTGELFF

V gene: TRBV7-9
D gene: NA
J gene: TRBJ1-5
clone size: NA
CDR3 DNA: TGTGCCAGCAGCTTAGTAGGGACTAAAGGCAATCAGCCCCAGCATTTT
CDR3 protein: CASSLVGTKGNQPQHF

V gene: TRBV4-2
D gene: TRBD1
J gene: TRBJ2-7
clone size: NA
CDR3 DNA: TGTGCCAGCAGCCAAGATCGTTACGACAGGGAAAAATACTTC
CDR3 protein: CASSQDRYDREKYF

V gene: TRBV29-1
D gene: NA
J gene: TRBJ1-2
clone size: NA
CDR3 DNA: TGCAGCGTTATCCGGGGGGGGACCTCAGGCTACACCTTC
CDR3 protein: CSVIRGGTSGYTF

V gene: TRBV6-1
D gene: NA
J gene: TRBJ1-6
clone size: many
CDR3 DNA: TGTGCCAGCAGTCCCGGGCCCCGTAATTCACCCCTCCACTTT
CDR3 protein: CASSPGPRNSPLHF

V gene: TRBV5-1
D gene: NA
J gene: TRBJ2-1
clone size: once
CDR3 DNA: TGCGCCAGCAGCTTGGTGCCCCCCCCCGCCCCCTACAATGAGCAGTTCTTC
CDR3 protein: CASSLVPPPAPYNEQFF

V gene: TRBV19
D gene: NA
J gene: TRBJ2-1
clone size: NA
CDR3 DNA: TGTGCCAGTAGTATCTCGACACCTTACAATGAGCAGTTCTTC
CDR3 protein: CASSISTPYNEQFF

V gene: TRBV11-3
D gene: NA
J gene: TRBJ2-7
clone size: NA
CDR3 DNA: TGTGCCAGCAGCTTAGAGTTAGCGGACTACGAGCAGTACTTC
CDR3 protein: CASSLELADYEQYF

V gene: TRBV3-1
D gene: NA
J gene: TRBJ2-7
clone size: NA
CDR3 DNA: TGTGCCAGCAGCCAAGGTAACAACGAGCAGTACTTC
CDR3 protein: CASSQGNNEQYF

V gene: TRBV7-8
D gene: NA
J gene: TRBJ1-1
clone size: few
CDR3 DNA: TGTGCCAGCAGCGTAACAGGAGCTAAGGCTGAAGCTTTCTTT
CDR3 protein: CASSVTGAKAEAFF

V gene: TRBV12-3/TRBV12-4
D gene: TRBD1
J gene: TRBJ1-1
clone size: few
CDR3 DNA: TGTGCCAGCAGGGCCATGGACAGGTCCCACACTGAAGCTTTCTTT
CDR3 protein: CASRAMDRSHTEAFF

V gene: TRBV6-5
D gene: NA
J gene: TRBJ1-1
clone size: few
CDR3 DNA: TGTGCCAGCAGTTACTCGAGGGACGGGTGGGGGGTAATGAACACTGAAGCTTTCTTT
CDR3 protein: CASSYSRDGWGVMNTEAFF

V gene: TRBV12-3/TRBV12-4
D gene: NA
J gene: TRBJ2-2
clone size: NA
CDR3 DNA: TGTGCCAGCAGTCCCGGTGGGGGGTACGCGAACACCGGGGAGCTGTTTTTT
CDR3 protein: CASSPGGGYANTGELFF

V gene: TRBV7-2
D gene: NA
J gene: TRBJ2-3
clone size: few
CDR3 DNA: TGTGCCAGCAGGCGGACTACTAGCACAGATACGCAGTATTTT
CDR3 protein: CASRRTTSTDTQYF

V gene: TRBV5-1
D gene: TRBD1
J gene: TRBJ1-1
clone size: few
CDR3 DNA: TGCGCCAGCAGCCCAAGCCCTAAGACAGGGGGATCGGCTTTCTTT
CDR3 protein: CASSPSPKTGGSAFF

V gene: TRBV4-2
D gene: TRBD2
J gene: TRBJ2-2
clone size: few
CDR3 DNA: TGTGCCAGCAGCCAAGATCTACTAGCGCCCAACACCGGGGAGCTGTTTTTT
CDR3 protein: CASSQDLLAPNTGELFF

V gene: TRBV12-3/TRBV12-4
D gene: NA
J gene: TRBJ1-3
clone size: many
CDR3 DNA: TGTGCCAGCAGTTTAGGCCCCCCAGCCATCGGTGGAAACACCATATATTTT
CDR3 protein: CASSLGPPAIGGNTIYF

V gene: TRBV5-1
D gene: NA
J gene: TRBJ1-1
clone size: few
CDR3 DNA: TGCGCCAGCAGCTTGGGACGTACACGGGTTGGGAACACTGAAGCTTTCTTT
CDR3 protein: CASSLGRTRVGNTEAFF

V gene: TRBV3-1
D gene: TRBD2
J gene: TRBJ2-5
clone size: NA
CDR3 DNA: TGTGCCAGCAGCAAACGGATTGCTAGCGGGAAAGAGACCCAGTACTTC
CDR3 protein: CASSKRIASGKETQYF

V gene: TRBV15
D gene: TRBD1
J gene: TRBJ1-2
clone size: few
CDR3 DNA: TGTGCCACCAGCACGACAGGGGGCAGTGGCTACACCTTC
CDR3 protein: CATSTTGGSGYTF

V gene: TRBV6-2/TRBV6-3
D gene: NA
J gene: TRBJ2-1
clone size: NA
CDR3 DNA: TGTGCCAGCAGTATCCGGGCGAATGAGCAGTTCTTC
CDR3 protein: CASSIRANEQFF

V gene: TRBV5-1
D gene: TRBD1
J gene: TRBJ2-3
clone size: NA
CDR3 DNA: TGCGCCAGCAGCCGGATCGGGACAGGCGGAGATACGCAGTATTTT
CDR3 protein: CASSRIGTGGDTQYF

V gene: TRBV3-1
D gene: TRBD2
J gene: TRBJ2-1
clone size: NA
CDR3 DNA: TGTGCCAGCAGCCAAATCTTACCGGGGGGGCTCTACAATGAGCAGTTCTTC
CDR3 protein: CASSQILPGGLYNEQFF

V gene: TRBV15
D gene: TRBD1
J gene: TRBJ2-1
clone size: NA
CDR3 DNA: TGTGCCACCAGCAGGGCGCGGACAGGGGACAATGAGCAGTTCTTC
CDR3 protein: CATSRARTGDNEQFF

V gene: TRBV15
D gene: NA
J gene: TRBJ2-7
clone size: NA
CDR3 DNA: TGTGCCACCAGCGGAAGACAGAAGAGCTCCTACGAGCAGTACTTC
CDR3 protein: CATSGRQKSSYEQYF

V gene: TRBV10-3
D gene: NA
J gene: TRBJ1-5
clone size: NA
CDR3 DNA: TGTGCCATCAGTTTTGAGCCCAATCAGCCCCAGCATTTT
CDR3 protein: CAISFEPNQPQHF

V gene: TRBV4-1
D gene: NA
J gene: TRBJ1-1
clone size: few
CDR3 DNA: TGCGCCAGCAGCCAAGTGGGGATACTGAACACTGAAGCTTTCTTT
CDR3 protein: CASSQVGILNTEAFF

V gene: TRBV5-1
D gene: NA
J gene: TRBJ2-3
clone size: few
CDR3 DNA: TGCGCCAGCAGCTATTTCGGGAATAGCGGAATAAGCACAGATACGCAGTATTTT
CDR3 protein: CASSYFGNSGISTDTQYF

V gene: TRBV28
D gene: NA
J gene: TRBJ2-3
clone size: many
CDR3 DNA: TGTGCCAGCAGTTTTATAGCAAGGGACCCAAGGACGCAGTATTTT
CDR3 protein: CASSFIARDPRTQYF

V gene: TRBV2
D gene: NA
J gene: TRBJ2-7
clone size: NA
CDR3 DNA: TGTGCCAGCGCAGTCCCTGGGATCTTTTACGAGCAGTACTTC
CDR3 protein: CASAVPGIFYEQYF

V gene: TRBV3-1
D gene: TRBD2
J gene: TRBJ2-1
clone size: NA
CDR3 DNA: TGTGCCAGCAGCCACCCTAGCGGGACCAATGAGCAGTTCTTC
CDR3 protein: CASSHPSGTNEQFF

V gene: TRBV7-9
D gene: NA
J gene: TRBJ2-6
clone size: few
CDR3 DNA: TGTGCCAGCAGCTATAGGTCTGGGGCCAACGTCCTGACTTTC
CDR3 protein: CASSYRSGANVLTF

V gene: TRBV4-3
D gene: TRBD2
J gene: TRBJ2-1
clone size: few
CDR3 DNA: TGCGCCAGCAGCCCAACGGCAGCGGGGGGATTCACGGAGCAGTTCTTC
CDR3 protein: CASSPTAAGGFTEQFF

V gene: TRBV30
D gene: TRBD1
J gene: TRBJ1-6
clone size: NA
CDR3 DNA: TGTGCCTGGAACCCAGGGGGTCGTTCACCCCTCCACTTT
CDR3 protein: CAWNPGGRSPLHF

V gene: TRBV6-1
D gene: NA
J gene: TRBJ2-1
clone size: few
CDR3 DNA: TGTGCCAGCAGTGCTCCGACAACTAAAACCGACAATGAGCAGTTCTTC
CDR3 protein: CASSAPTTKTDNEQFF